The next 17 T cell receptor beta chains were all read from a single sample in a study of read filtering for tumor transcriptome and immune sequencing. From roughly 390 ng of RNA, a library with molecular barcoded alpha/delta and beta/gamma adaptors was made. TCRdb re-called the reads through MiXCR, storing one row per CDR3 protein. Of about 40,000 distinct CDR3 sequences in the sample, roughly an eighth are singletons; the top ten hold 25% to 30%. Sequencing was performed on a population of CD138-negative cells sorted from bone marrow. These receptors came from a donor aged 40 or older with multiple myeloma.

This clonotype was recorded at least ten times. The V and J genes are TRBV20-1 and TRBJ2-1; TRBD2 matches at 7 bases. The CDR3 consists of 10 residues. V dropped 5 bases and J dropped 10; count of bases not matched to a gene: 2. Germline V lookup: CDR1 DFQATT, CDR2 SNEGSKA (reference sequence). The CDR3 here is CSALAEEQFF. CDR3 sequence (DNA): TGCAGTGCTCTAGCGGAAGAGCAGTTCTTC.

There are many counts of this clonotype. The rearrangement uses TRBV13 and TRBJ2-1, with TRBD2 identical over 13 bases. Germline CDR1 reads PRHDT; CDR2 reads FYEKMQ (reference sequence). This CDR3 is built from 15 residues. V lost 5 bases to trimming and J lost 8 bases; unmatched junction nucleotides: 6. CDR3 in DNA: TGTGCCAGCAGCCAGAGGACTAGCGGGAGTGATGAGCAGTTCTTC. Residues: CASSQRTSGSDEQFF. Combining the CDR3 with reference TRBV13 and TRBJ2-1 gives the whole variable domain AAGVIQSPRHLIKEKRETATLKCYPIPRHDTVYWYQQGPGQDPQFLISFYEKMQSDKGSIPDRFSAQQFSDYHSELNMSSLELGDSALYFCASSQRTSGSDEQFFGPGTRLTVL.

Ten or more counts support this clonotype. The CDR3 loop reads CASSQVLAAEAFF. Here the CDR3 DNA reads TGTGCCAGCAGCCAAGTCCTGGCCGCTGAAGCTTTCTTT. The chain joins TRBV7-2 to TRBJ1-1; unclear D gene. V dropped 5 bases and J dropped 6 bases, with 13 bases sitting between them. There are 13 residues in the CDR3. Germline CDR1 and CDR2: SGHTA and FQGNSA.

In this sample, this clonotype turned up many times. J is TRBJ2-3 and V is TRBV11-2, with 9 nucleotides matching TRBD2. This CDR3 comprises 16 residues. Unmatched junction bases numbered 5, after V lost 4 bases and J lost 0 bases. CDR1 is SGHAT, CDR2 FQNNGV, per germline. The CDR3 region is CASSSRTSGSTDTQYF. CDR3 sequence (DNA): TGTGCCAGCAGCTCGCGTACTAGCGGGAGCACAGATACGCAGTATTTT.

This clonotype was seen repeatedly, ten times or more. The chain joins TRBV7-2 to TRBJ2-4, with 7 bases that match TRBD1. Germline values: CDR1 SGHTA, CDR2 FQGNSA. The CDR3 sequence is 18 residues long. The junction had 18 bases not matched to a gene; V was cut back by 7 bases and J by 3 bases. As DNA, the CDR3 is TGTGCCAGCACCAAAGATGAGACAGGGTTGGGCTTCAAAAACATTCAGTACTTC. Translating gives CASTKDETGLGFKNIQYF. The complete variable domain, with remaining parts taken from reference TRBV7-2 and TRBJ2-4, reads GAGVSQSPSNKVTEKGKDVELRCDPISGHTALYWYRQSLGQGLEFLIYFQGNSAPDKSGLPSDRFSAERTGGSVSTLTIQRTQQEDSAVYLCASTKDETGLGFKNIQYFGAGTRLSVL.

This clonotype was picked up a small number of times. This may be a read error: a much more frequent sequence differs by one nucleotide. The J gene is TRBJ1-1, the V gene TRBV29-1; D call uncertain. Between the trimmed V and J ends, which lost 2 bases and 5 bases, there was a span of 9 bases. The CDR3 is 12 amino acids. Germline CDR1 reads SQVTM; CDR2 reads ANQGSEA. CDR3 sequence reads: CSVEQSLTEAFF. The CDR3 DNA reads as TGCAGCGTTGAACAGAGCCTTACTGAAGCTTTCTTT.

This clonotype appeared many times. The chain combines TRBV7-3 with TRBJ2-2; 9 bases align to TRBD1. V was clipped by 5 bases and J by 4 bases; unmatched bases: 5. Germline-derived CDR1 and CDR2 are SGHTA and FQGTGA. The length of the CDR3 is 15 residues. This chain's CDR3 is CASSPGQGTTGELFF. The CDR3 DNA follows: TGTGCCAGCAGCCCGGGACAGGGAACCACCGGGGAGCTGTTTTTT.

In the case of this clonotype: This may be a read error, as it is one base from a much larger clone. V usage is TRBV4-2 and J usage is TRBJ2-1; 12 nucleotides line up with TRBD1. Germline-derived CDR1 and CDR2 are LGHNA and YNFKEQ. This CDR3 contains 16 residues. CDR3 nucleotides: TGCGCCAGCAGCCAAGGGACAGGGGGCCTCTACAATGAGCAGTTCTTC. Encoded protein: CASSQGTGGLYNEQFF.

This clonotype was recorded at least ten times. The CDR3 is CASSYRLAWTGELFF. As DNA, the CDR3 is TGTGCCAGCAGTTACCGACTAGCATGGACCGGGGAGCTGTTTTTT. This chain connects TRBV6-5 to TRBJ2-2; 7 bases line up with TRBD2. Trimming cost V 2 bases and J 5 bases; bases outside gene matches: 5. This CDR3 is built from 15 residues. Germline CDR1 MNHEY, CDR2 SVGAGI.

This chain uses TRBV18 with TRBJ2-6; D unclear. CDR1 is KGHSH, CDR2 LQKENI, per germline. The V and J ends lost 2 bases and 3 bases respectively, with 11 bases between them. This CDR3 is built from 16 residues. Here the CDR3 reads CASSPFKGIGANVLTF. DNA of the CDR3: TGTGCCAGCTCACCATTTAAGGGAATTGGGGCCAACGTCCTGACTTTC.

The chain joins TRBV29-1 to TRBJ1-1; possibly TRBD1 for D (6 bases). The germline V and J ends were trimmed by 7 bases and 2 bases, with 26 bases remaining between them. The CDR3 is 17 residues long. Germline CDR1 is SQVTM and CDR2 is ANQGSEA. CDR3 bases: TGCAGCGCCATCTGGCCGGGACACAGGGCGGCTAACACTGAAGCTTTCTTT. Translating gives CSAIWPGHRAANTEAFF.

Note on this clonotype: A much larger clone lies a single base off, so this may be a read error. This chain joins TRBV6-1 and TRBJ2-1; 14 bases fit TRBD2. The CDR3 spans 15 residues. Losses at the gene ends were 5 bases for V and 6 bases for J; bases not matched to a gene: 3. Germline CDR1 is MNHNS and CDR2 is SASEGT. The CDR3 spells CASSSGTSGSNEQFF. The CDR3 DNA is TGTGCCAGCAGTTCCGGGACTAGCGGGAGCAATGAGCAGTTCTTC.

Note on this clonotype: A much larger clone differs from this one at a single base, so this may be a read error. This sequence joins TRBV20-1 and TRBJ2-7; D gene unclear. The CDR3 is 14 amino acids. Germline V gives CDR1 DFQATT, CDR2 SNEGSKA (reference sequence). V was shortened by 5 bases and J by 0 bases, with 14 bases between the two germline ends. Here the CDR3 reads CSAPDMPSSYEQYF. The CDR3 DNA is TGCAGTGCTCCAGACATGCCGAGCTCCTACGAGCAGTACTTC.

This clonotype occurred many times. The J gene is TRBJ2-5, the V gene TRBV29-1; 8 positions agree with TRBD2. The CDR3 runs 14 residues. The V gene's germline CDR1 is SQVTM and CDR2 ANQGSEA. The junction had 6 bases not matched to a gene; V was cut back by 4 bases and J by 2 bases. CDR3 coding DNA: TGCAGCGTTGTATTAGCGGGGACTCAAGAGACCCAGTACTTC. Protein sequence: CSVVLAGTQETQYF.

This clonotype was recorded many times. The chain is built from TRBV20-1 and TRBJ2-7; D might be TRBD1 (6 bases). V lost 2 bases, J lost 5 bases, and 22 bases lay in between. The CDR3 loop spans 16 amino acids. Germline-derived CDR1 and CDR2 are DFQATT and SNEGSKA (reference sequence). This CDR3 is CSARTWGHSVADEQYF. The CDR3, as DNA: TGCAGTGCTAGAACCTGGGGGCATAGCGTGGCTGACGAGCAGTACTTC.

As concerns this clonotype: A much larger clonotype is one base distant, so this may be a read error. The chain is built from TRBV24-1 and TRBJ2-1; 12 bases align to TRBD2. The CDR3 is 16 residues long. Germline V gene sequence: CDR1 KGHDR, CDR2 SFDVKD. The CDR3, as DNA: TGTGCCACCAGTGATTTGGCTAGCGGGAGGGGGCATGAGCGGTTCTTC. This translates into CATSDLASGRGHERFF.

This sequence joins TRBV5-1 and TRBJ2-3; D is undetermined. The ends were cut back, 3 bases at V and 2 bases at J, with 10 bases in the middle. The CDR3 runs 14 residues. Germline V CDR1 and CDR2: SGHRS, YFSETQ. CDR3 amino acids: CASSSAGPTDTQYF. The CDR3 region has the DNA TGCGCCAGCAGCTCCGCCGGACCCACAGATACGCAGTATTTT.